Below are 14 T cell receptor beta chains sequenced from a single sample in a study of OX40 agonist ivuxolimab in advanced cancers. This table comes from immunoSEQ multiplex PCR, and its TCRdb copy is limited to in-frame clones, with some not included. The repertoire holds about 39,000 clones, with about 94% as singletons. This sample comprised CD4+ or CD8+ T cells sorted from blood, obtained in a trial of the OX40 agonist ivuxolimab. The receptors derive from an adult with an advanced solid tumor such as melanoma, head and neck, liver or kidney cancer.

The V and J genes are TRBV25-1 and TRBJ1-4; D not certain. CDR3 length equals 11 residues. Germline loops: CDR1 MGHDK, CDR2 SYGVNS. V lost 7 bases to trimming and J lost 4 bases, with 4 bases between them. The CDR3 region has the DNA TGTGCCAGCATCAGTAATGAAAAACTGTTTTTT. Amino acids: CASISNEKLFF.

This chain links TRBV4-3 with TRBJ1-2, with D perhaps matching TRBD1 (6 bases). V was pared by 2 bases and J by 4 bases, with 17 bases between. The CDR3 contains 16 residues. Germline CDR1 is LGHNA and CDR2 is YSLEER. This chain's CDR3 is CASSQSSGGAGYGYTF. Here the CDR3 DNA reads TGCGCCAGCAGCCAATCAAGCGGGGGCGCAGGCTATGGCTACACCTTC.

This clone has just one count. This sequence joins TRBV7-9 and TRBJ1-2; no firm D call. CDR3 length: 16 residues. V was trimmed by 1 base and J by 0 bases, leaving 12 bases between them. Per germline, CDR1 SEHNR and CDR2 FQNEAQ (reference sequence). The DNA for the CDR3 is TGTGCCAGCAGCTTAGTGGGATCGGAAGCTAACTATGGCTACACCTTC. It translates to CASSLVGSEANYGYTF.

The CDR3 here is CASRRTPGQGGDEQFF. CDR3 in DNA: TGTGCCAGCAGACGAACTCCGGGACAGGGTGGTGATGAGCAGTTCTTC. The rearrangement uses TRBV7-9 and TRBJ2-1, with 9 nucleotides matching TRBD1. After removal of 6 bases from V and 8 bases from J, the junction contained 14 bases not matched to a gene. Germline V CDR1 and CDR2: SEHNR, FQNEAQ (reference sequence). The CDR3 is made up of 16 amino acids.

V is TRBV4-3 and J is TRBJ2-7, with D possibly matching TRBD1 (6 bases). Trimming took 3 bases from V and 3 from J, leaving 9 bases between them. CDR3 length: 13 residues. Germline-derived CDR1 and CDR2 are LGHNA and YSLEER. CDR3 nucleotides: TGCGCCAGCAGCCATGGGGGCAACTACGAGCAGTACTTC. The encoded protein is CASSHGGNYEQYF.

This rearrangement joins TRBV6-1 to TRBJ1-1; 7 bases are a match to TRBD1. The CDR3 extends over 14 amino acids. The junction had 16 bases not matched to a gene; V was cut back by 7 bases and J by 11 bases. Per germline, CDR1 MNHNS and CDR2 SASEGT. This CDR3 reads CASTEGRGLSEAFF. The CDR3 DNA is TGTGCCAGCACCGAGGGTAGGGGGCTCTCGGAGGCTTTCTTT.

The chain is built from TRBV6-1 and TRBJ2-1, with 7 bases aligning to TRBD1. With V trimmed by 4 bases and J by 4 bases, 4 bases remained unmatched. Looked up from germline, CDR1 is MNHNS and CDR2 is SASEGT. The CDR3 sequence is 14 residues long. CDR3 sequence (DNA): TGTGCCAGCAGTGGGCAGGGGGTATACAATGAGCAGTTCTTC. Protein product: CASSGQGVYNEQFF.

J is TRBJ1-1 and V is TRBV27; possibly TRBD1 for D (6 bases). Looked up from germline, CDR1 is MNHEY and CDR2 is SMNVEV (reference sequence). The CDR3 totals 14 residues. V lost 10 bases to trimming and J lost 4 bases, with 19 bases between them. CDR3 sequence: CATPFRGRPTEAFF. DNA of the CDR3: TGTGCCACCCCTTTCCGGGGGCGGCCCACTGAAGCTTTCTTT.

The rearrangement joins TRBV28 to TRBJ2-1; 7 bases are shared with TRBD2. V shed 1 base, J shed 8 bases, and the junction held 8 bases outside the gene matches. CDR3 size: 15 residues. The germline V gene encodes CDR1 MDHEN and CDR2 SYDVKM. CDR3 loop: CASSLLAGVVHEQFF. CDR3 DNA sequence: TGTGCCAGCAGTTTATTGGCGGGAGTTGTCCATGAGCAGTTCTTC. Variable domain in full (rest from reference TRBV28 and TRBJ2-1): DVKVTQSSRYLVKRTGEKVFLECVQDMDHENMFWYRQDPGLGLRLIYFSYDVKMKEKGDIPEGYSVSREKKERFSLILESASTNQTSMYLCASSLLAGVVHEQFFGPGTRLTVL.

The J gene is TRBJ2-7, the V gene TRBV28; 11 nucleotides agree with TRBD2. Germline loops: CDR1 MDHEN, CDR2 SYDVKM. V shed 6 bases and J 1 base; nucleotides not matched to a gene: 2. The CDR3 extends over 14 amino acids. The CDR3 is CASSGTSGSYEQYF. As DNA, the CDR3 is TGTGCCAGCAGCGGGACTAGCGGTTCCTACGAGCAGTACTTC.

The rearrangement uses TRBV4-1 and TRBJ1-5; D is possibly TRBD1 (6 bases). The CDR3 spans 15 residues. CDR1 and CDR2 (germline): MGHRA, YSYEKL. Trimming left V 2 bases short and J 3 bases short, with 11 bases between. The chain's CDR3 is CASSQPWDINQPQHF. In DNA form, the CDR3 reads TGCGCCAGCAGCCAACCCTGGGACATCAATCAGCCCCAGCATTTT.

The genes are TRBV7-9 and TRBJ2-2; D remains ambiguous. Trimming shortened V by 5 bases and J by 1 base, and 14 bases separated the two germline ends. Germline V gene lookup returns CDR1 SEHNR and CDR2 FQNEAQ (reference sequence). The CDR3 length is 16 residues. The CDR3 DNA is TGTGCCAGCAGCCAATTCACACACCTGAACACCGGGGAGCTGTTTTTT. Protein: CASSQFTHLNTGELFF.

The V call is TRBV13, the J call TRBJ1-1; possibly TRBD1 for D (5 bases). Looked up from germline, CDR1 is PRHDT and CDR2 is FYEKMQ (reference sequence). V was shortened by 2 bases and J by 1 base, with 17 bases between the two germline ends. The CDR3 is made up of 17 amino acids. CDR3 residues: CASSLLAVGGENTEAFF. CDR3 nucleotides: TGTGCCAGCAGCTTATTAGCGGTGGGAGGGGAGAACACTGAAGCTTTCTTT.

In nucleotides, the CDR3 is TGTGCCAGCAGCGGAGGGACTAGCGGGTTGAACAATGAGCAGTTCTTC. Amino acid sequence: CASSGGTSGLNNEQFF. This sequence joins TRBV9 and TRBJ2-1; 12 nucleotides align to TRBD2. The CDR3 contains 16 residues. V was clipped by 3 bases and J by 5 bases; unmatched bases: 6. From germline, CDR1 is SGDLS and CDR2 YYNGEE.